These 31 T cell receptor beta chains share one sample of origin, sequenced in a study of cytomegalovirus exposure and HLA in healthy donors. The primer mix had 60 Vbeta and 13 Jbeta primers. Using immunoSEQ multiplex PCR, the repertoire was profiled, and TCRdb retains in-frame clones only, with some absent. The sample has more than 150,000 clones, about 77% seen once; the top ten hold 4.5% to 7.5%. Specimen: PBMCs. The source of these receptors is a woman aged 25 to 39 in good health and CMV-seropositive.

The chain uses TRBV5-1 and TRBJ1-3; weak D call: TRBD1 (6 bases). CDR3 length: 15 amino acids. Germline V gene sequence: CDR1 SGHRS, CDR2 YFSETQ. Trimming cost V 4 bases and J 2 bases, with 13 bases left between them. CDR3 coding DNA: TGCGCCAGCAGCCGGACGTCAGGGGCTGGAAACACCATATATTTT. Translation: CASSRTSGAGNTIYF.

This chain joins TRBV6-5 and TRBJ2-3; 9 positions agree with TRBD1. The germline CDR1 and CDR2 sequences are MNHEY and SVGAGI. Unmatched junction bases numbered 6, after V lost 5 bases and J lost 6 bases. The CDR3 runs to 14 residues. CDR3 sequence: CASSRQGVFDTQYF. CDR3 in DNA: TGTGCCAGCAGTCGACAGGGGGTATTTGATACGCAGTATTTT.

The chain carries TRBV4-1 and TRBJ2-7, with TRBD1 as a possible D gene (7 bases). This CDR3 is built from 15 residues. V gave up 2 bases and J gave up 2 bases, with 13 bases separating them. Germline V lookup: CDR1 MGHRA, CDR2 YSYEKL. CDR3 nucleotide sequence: TGCGCCAGCAGCCAAAGTCAGGGGGGTACCTACGAGCAGTACTTC. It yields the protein CASSQSQGGTYEQYF.

DNA for the CDR3: TGTGCCAGCAGCTCCGTCGGGTTTGACCAAGAGACCCAGTACTTC. This encodes CASSSVGFDQETQYF. J is TRBJ2-5 and V is TRBV7-9; D is undetermined. V lost 4 bases and J lost 0, with 12 bases in between. The CDR3 extends over 15 amino acids. Germline values: CDR1 SEHNR, CDR2 FQNEAQ (reference sequence).

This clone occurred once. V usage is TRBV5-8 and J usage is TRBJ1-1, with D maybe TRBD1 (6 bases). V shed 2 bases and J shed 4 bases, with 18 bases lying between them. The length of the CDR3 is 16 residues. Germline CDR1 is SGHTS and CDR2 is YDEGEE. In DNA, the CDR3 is TGTGCCAGCAGCTTCCCTAAAGGGGGGGTTGCCACTGAAGCTTTCTTT. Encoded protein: CASSFPKGGVATEAFF.

The CDR3 DNA reads as TGTGCCAGCAGTGAAAAGTTGGGCGAGATAAATAATTCACCCCTCCACTTT. Amino acid sequence: CASSEKLGEINNSPLHF. The chain employs TRBV2 and TRBJ1-6; D uncertain. The germline CDR1 and CDR2 sequences are SNHLY and FYNNEI. The CDR3 runs 17 residues. V gave up 2 bases and J gave up 5 bases, with 16 bases separating them.

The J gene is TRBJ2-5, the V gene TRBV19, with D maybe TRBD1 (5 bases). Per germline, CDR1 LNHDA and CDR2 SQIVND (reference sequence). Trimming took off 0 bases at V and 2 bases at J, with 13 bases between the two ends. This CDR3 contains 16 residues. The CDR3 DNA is TGTGCCAGTAGTATAGACCACAGGTTATCGCAAGAGACCCAGTACTTC. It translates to CASSIDHRLSQETQYF.

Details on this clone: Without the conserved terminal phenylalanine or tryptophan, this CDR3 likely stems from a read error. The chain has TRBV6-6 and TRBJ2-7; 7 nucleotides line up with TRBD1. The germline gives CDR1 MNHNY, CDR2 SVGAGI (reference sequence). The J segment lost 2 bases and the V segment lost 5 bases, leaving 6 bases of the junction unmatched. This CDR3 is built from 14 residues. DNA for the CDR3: TGTGCCAGCAGTAGGACAGGATTAACCTACGAGCAGTACCTC. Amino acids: CASSRTGLTYEQYL.

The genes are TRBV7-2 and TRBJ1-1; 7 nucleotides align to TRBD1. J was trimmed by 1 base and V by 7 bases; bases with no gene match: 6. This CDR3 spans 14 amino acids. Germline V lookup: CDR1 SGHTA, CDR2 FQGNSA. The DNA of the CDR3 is TGTGCCAGCACCCGGGACAGAACGAACACTGAAGCTTTCTTT. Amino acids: CASTRDRTNTEAFF.

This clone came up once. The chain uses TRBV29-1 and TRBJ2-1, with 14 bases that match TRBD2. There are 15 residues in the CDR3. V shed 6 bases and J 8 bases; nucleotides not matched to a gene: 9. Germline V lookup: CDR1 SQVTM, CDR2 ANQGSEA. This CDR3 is CSVLGTSGGGDEQFF. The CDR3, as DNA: TGCAGCGTGCTTGGGACTAGCGGGGGTGGGGATGAGCAGTTCTTC.

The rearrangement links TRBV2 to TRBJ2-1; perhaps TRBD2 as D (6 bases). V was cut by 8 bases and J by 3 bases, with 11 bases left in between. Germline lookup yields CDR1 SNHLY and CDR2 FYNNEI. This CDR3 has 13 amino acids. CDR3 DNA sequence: TGTGCCAGCGAAAGCGGGTACTACAATGAGCAGTTCTTC. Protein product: CASESGYYNEQFF.

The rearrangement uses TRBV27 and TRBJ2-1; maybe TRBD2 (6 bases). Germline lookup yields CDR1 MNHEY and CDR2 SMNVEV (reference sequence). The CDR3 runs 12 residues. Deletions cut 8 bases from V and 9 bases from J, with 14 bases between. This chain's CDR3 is CASQTPGAEQFF. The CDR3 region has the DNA TGTGCCAGCCAAACCCCGGGAGCTGAGCAGTTCTTC.

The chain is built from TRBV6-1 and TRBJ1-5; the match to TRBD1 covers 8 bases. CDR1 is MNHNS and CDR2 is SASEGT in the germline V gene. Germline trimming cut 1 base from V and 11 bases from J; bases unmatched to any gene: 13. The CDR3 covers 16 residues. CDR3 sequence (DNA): TGTGCCAGCAGTGAAGTCAGGGGGCCGACGTTTTGGGCCCAGCATTTT. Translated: CASSEVRGPTFWAQHF.

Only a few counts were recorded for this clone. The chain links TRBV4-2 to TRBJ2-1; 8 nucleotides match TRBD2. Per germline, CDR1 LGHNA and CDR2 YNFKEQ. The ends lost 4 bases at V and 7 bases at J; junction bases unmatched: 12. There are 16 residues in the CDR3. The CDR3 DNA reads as TGTGCCAGCAGCCTATTATCGGGAGGGCCGGGGAATGAGCAGTTCTTC. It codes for CASSLLSGGPGNEQFF.

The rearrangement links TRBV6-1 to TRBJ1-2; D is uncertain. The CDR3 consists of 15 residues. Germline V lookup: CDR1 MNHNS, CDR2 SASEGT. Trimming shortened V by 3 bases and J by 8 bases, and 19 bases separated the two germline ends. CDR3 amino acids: CASSDFWAGGWGYTF. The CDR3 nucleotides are TGTGCCAGCAGTGATTTTTGGGCTGGAGGATGGGGCTACACCTTC.

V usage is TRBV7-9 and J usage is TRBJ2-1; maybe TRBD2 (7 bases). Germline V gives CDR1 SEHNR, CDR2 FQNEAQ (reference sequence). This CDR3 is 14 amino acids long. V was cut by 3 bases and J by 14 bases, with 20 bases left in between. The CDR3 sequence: CASSLPPVGGGEFF. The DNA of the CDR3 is TGTGCCAGCAGCTTGCCCCCAGTGGGAGGGGGTGAGTTCTTC.

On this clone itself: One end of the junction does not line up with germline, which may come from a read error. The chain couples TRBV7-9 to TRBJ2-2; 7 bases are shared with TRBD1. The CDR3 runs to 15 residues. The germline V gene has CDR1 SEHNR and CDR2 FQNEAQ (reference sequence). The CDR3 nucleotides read TGTTCCAGCAGCCAAGGCAAGGGGGCCTCCGGGGAGCTGTTTTTT. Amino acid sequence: CSSSQGKGASGELFF. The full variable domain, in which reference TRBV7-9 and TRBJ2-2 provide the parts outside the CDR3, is DTGVSQNPRHKITKRGQNVTFRCDPISEHNRLYWYRQTLGQGPEFLTYFQNEAQLEKSRLLSDRFSAERPKGSFSTLEIQRTEQGDSAMYLCSSSQGKGASGELFFGEGSRLTVL.

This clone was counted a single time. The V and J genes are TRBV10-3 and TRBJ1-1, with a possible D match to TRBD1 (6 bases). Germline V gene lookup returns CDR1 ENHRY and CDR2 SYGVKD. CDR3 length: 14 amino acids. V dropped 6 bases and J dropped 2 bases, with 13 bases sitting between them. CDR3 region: CAISKGVINTEAFF. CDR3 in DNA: TGTGCCATCAGCAAGGGGGTTATAAACACTGAAGCTTTCTTT.

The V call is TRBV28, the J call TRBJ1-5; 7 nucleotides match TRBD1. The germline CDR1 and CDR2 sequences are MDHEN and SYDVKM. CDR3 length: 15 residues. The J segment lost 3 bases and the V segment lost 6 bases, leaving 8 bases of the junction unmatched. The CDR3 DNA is TGTGCCAGCAGCCAATCGACAGGGATCAATCAGCCCCAGCATTTT. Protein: CASSQSTGINQPQHF.

CDR3 DNA: TGTGCCAGCAGTCCAGGATATGGCTACACCTTC. Translation gives CASSPGYGYTF. This chain links TRBV5-8 with TRBJ1-2, with unresolved D. This CDR3 has 11 residues. Germline V CDR1 and CDR2: SGHTS, YDEGEE. The V gene lost 5 bases and the J gene lost 5 bases, with 7 bases spanning the gap.

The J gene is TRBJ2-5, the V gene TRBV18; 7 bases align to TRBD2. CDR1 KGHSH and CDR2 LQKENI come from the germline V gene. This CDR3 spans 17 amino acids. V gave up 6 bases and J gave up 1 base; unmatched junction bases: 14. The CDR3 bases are TGTGCCAGCTCTCAATTAACCCAGCGGGACCCCCAAGAGACCCAGTACTTC. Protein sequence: CASSQLTQRDPQETQYF.

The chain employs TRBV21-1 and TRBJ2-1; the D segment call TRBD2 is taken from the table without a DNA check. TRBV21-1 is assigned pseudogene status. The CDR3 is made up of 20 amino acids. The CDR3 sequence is CASSKGSGDVGGRVYNEQFF. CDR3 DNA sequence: TGTGCCAGCAGCAAAGGGAGTGGGGACGTTGGCGGGAGAGTGTACAATGAGCAGTTCTTC.

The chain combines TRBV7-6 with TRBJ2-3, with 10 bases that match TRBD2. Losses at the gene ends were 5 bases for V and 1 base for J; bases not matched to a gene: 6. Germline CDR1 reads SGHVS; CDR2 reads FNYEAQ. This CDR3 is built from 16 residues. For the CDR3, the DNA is TGTGCCAGCAGCCAAGGCAGCGGGAGGGGCACAGATACGCAGTATTTT. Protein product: CASSQGSGRGTDTQYF.

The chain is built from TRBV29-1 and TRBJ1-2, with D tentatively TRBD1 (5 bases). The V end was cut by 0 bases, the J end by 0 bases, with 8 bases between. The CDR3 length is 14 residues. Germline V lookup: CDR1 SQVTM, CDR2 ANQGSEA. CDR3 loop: CSVEDDRSNYGYTF. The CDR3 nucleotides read TGCAGCGTTGAAGACGACAGATCTAACTATGGCTACACCTTC.

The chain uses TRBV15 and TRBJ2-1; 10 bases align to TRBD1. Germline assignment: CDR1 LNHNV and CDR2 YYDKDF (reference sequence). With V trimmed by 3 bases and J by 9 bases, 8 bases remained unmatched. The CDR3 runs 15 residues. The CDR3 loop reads CATSSTGTGVCEQFF. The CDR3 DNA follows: TGTGCCACCAGCAGTACGGGGACAGGGGTCTGTGAGCAGTTCTTC.

The DNA for the CDR3 is TGTGCCAGCAGACCGACAGGGAGCTCCTACAATGAGCAGTTCTTC. Translated, it gives CASRPTGSSYNEQFF. The chain recombines TRBV6-6 with TRBJ2-1; TRBD1 agrees at 7 bases. The trim removed 6 bases at V and 0 bases at J, leaving 5 bases unmatched. Germline V gene data show CDR1 as MNHNY and CDR2 as SVGAGI (reference sequence). This CDR3 has 15 residues.

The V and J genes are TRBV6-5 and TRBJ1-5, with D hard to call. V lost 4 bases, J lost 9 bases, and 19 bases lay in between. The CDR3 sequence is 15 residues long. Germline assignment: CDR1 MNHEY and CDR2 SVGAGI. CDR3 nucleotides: TGTGCCAGCAGTTTTTCTCCCCCCCCACGGGGGCCCCAGCATTTT. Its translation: CASSFSPPPRGPQHF.

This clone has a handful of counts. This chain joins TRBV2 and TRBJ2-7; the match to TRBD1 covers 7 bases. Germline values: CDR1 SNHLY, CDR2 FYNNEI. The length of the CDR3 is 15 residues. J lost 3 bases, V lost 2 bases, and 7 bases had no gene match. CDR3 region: CASSERGPDYYEQYF. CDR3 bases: TGTGCCAGCAGTGAAAGGGGGCCAGACTACTACGAGCAGTACTTC.

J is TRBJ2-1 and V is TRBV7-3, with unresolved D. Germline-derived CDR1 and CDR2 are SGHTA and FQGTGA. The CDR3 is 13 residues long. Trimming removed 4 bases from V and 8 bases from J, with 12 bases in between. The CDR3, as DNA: TGTGCCAGCAGCTCCGGTCAAGGAGATGAGCAGTTCTTC. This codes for CASSSGQGDEQFF.

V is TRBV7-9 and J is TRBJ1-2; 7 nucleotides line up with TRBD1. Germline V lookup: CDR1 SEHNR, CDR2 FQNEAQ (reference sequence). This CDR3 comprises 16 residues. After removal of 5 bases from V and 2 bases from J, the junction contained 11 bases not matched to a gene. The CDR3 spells CASSRYPDRENYGYTF. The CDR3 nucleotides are TGTGCCAGCAGCCGTTATCCCGACAGGGAGAACTATGGCTACACCTTC.

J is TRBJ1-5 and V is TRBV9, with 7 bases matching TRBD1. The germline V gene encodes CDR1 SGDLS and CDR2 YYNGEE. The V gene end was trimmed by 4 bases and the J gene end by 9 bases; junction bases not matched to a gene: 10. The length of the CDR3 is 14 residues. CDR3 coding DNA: TGTGCCAGCAGCCCCTGGACAGGCGGAGTGCCCCAGCATTTT. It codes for CASSPWTGGVPQHF.